The rows below give T cell receptor beta chains drawn from one sample of a study of cytomegalovirus exposure and HLA in healthy donors. Profiled with immunoSEQ multiplex PCR; TCRdb holds only in-frame clones, not every one. The sample holds under 150,000 clones, about four fifths seen once. Sequenced material: PBMCs. The receptors originated from a woman in her thirties or forties in good health and CMV-seronegative. The CDR3 runs from the conserved cysteine through the conserved F or W. Fields, in order: V gene, CDR3 length, clone size, J gene, D gene, CDR3 DNA, CDR3 protein. D genes are given only for firm matches. The listing skips clone size in some rows; elsewhere it reads once, few, many or a size class.

TRBV5-4,14,-,TRBJ2-5,TRBD1,TGTGCCAGCAGCGCCGGCGGGACAGGGAAGACCCAGTACTTC,CASSAGGTGKTQYF
TRBV7-9,16,-,TRBJ1-3,TRBD1,TGTGCCAGCAGCTCCCGGACAGGGGCGGAGGGAAACACCATATATTTT,CASSSRTGAEGNTIYF
TRBV4-1,15,-,TRBJ1-2,-,TGCGCCAGCAGCCAAGAGGGCAGTCACTACTATGGCTACACCTTC,CASSQEGSHYYGYTF
TRBV27,15,-,TRBJ2-3,-,TGTGCCAGCACCCCCCCCGGACAGACCACAGATACGCAGTATTTT,CASTPPGQTTDTQYF
TRBV9,15,-,TRBJ1-2,TRBD1,TGTGCCAGCAGCGTTCAGACAGGGGGCAGAGATGGCTACACCTTC,CASSVQTGGRDGYTF
TRBV11-3,15,-,TRBJ2-1,-,TGTGCCAGCAGCTTACCTCGCGATAGAAACAATGAGCAGTTCTTC,CASSLPRDRNNEQFF
TRBV7-2,13,-,TRBJ1-1,TRBD1,TGTGCCAGCAGCTTGCAGGGGGACACTGAAGCTTTCTTT,CASSLQGDTEAFF
TRBV2,16,-,TRBJ2-3,TRBD2,TGTGCCAGCAGCCCCGGGACTAGCGGGAGAACAGATACGCAGTATTTT,CASSPGTSGRTDTQYF
TRBV11-2,15,once,TRBJ2-7,-,TGTGCCAGCAGCTTAGGCAGGGTAGGTTCCTACGAGCAGTACTTC,CASSLGRVGSYEQYF
TRBV6-1,16,-,TRBJ2-7,TRBD2,TGTGCCAGCAGTGTAGGGACAGATGGACTAGCGTGGGAGCAGTACTTC,CASSVGTDGLAWEQYF
TRBV4-3,14,few,TRBJ2-1,TRBD1,TGCGCCAGCAGCCGCCGACAGGGCGACAATGAGCAGTTCTTC,CASSRRQGDNEQFF
TRBV5-1,18,-,TRBJ2-2,TRBD2,TGCGCCAGCAGTACCGGGACTAGCGTCGGAGGGGGCACCGGGGAGCTGTTTTTT,CASSTGTSVGGGTGELFF
TRBV6-5,15,once,TRBJ2-7,-,TGTGCCAGCAGTTACTCACCCCCAGGTGTATACGAGCAGTACTTC,CASSYSPPGVYEQYF
TRBV6-5,13,few,TRBJ1-1,-,TGTGCCAGCAGCCTCGGACAGAACACTGAAGCTTTCTTT,CASSLGQNTEAFF
TRBV20-1,11,-,TRBJ2-3,-,TGCAGTGCCCCCGCGTGGGATACGCAGTATTTT,CSAPAWDTQYF
TRBV2,15,-,TRBJ2-7,TRBD2,TGTGCCAGCAGTGAGTCTGCGGGAGACCCCTACGAGCAGTACTTC,CASSESAGDPYEQYF
TRBV4-1,16,once,TRBJ2-5,-,TGCGCCAGCAGCCAAGAAAGCGCAGGGAACGGCGAGACCCAGTACTTC,CASSQESAGNGETQYF
TRBV29-1,17,-,TRBJ1-1,-,TGCAGCGCACGTGCGGGACCGACAAGAACTATGAACACTGAAGCTTTCTTT,CSARAGPTRTMNTEAFF
TRBV29-1,12,-,TRBJ1-2,-,TGCAGCGTTAGCAGGGAAGGCTATGGCTACACCTTC,CSVSREGYGYTF
TRBV10-3,15,-,TRBJ1-2,TRBD1,TGTGCCATCAGTGAGTCGCGAGGGGGCTACTATGGCTACACCTTC,CAISESRGGYYGYTF
TRBV4-1,13,few,TRBJ1-5,-,TGCGCCAGCCAGGGGATGAGCAATCAGCCCCAGCATTTT,CASQGMSNQPQHF
TRBV19,15,once,TRBJ1-5,-,TGTGCCAGTAGTATCGGGCAGGGCTCGAATCAGCCCCAGCATTTT,CASSIGQGSNQPQHF
TRBV5-1,17,-,TRBJ2-2,-,TGCGCCAGCAGCCTCCGATCCGGCAGACAGATCACCGGGGAGCTGTTTTTT,CASSLRSGRQITGELFF
TRBV19,14,-,TRBJ1-2,-,TGTGCCAGTAGCCTTGGGCAATCAAACTATGGCTACACCTTC,CASSLGQSNYGYTF
TRBV5-6,13,-,TRBJ2-7,TRBD1,TGTGCCAGCAGCTATACGACAGGGCACGAGCAGTACTTC,CASSYTTGHEQYF
TRBV19,14,-,TRBJ1-4,-,TGTGCCAGTAGGGGAGAAACCCCCATTGAAAAACTGTTTTTT,CASRGETPIEKLFF
TRBV5-5,18,many,TRBJ2-6,TRBD1,TGTGCCAGCAGCGCGGGACAGGGGCGCGCCTCTGGGGCCAACGTCCTGACTTTC,CASSAGQGRASGANVLTF
TRBV7-9,12,-,TRBJ1-1,-,TGTGCCAGCAGCTTTGACAGCCCTGAAGCTTTCTTT,CASSFDSPEAFF
TRBV7-3,18,once,TRBJ2-2,TRBD1,TGTGCCAGCAGCCCCTTGACACTGGGACAGGGAGGCACCGGGGAGCTGTTTTTT,CASSPLTLGQGGTGELFF
TRBV9,15,-,TRBJ2-6,-,TGTGCCAGCAGCGTAACAGGGTCTGGGGCCAACGTCCTGACTTTC,CASSVTGSGANVLTF
TRBV5-1,14,-,TRBJ2-1,TRBD1,TGCGCCAGCAGCTTGCAGGGGGCTTTCAATGAGCAGTTCTTC,CASSLQGAFNEQFF
TRBV4-1,14,-,TRBJ1-2,TRBD1,TGCGCCAGCAGCCCTCCGGGACAGCACTATGGCTACACCTTC,CASSPPGQHYGYTF
TRBV6-5,15,-,TRBJ2-3,TRBD2,TGTGCCAGCATGAGCGGGGGGGCCTACACAGATACGCAGTATTTT,CASMSGGAYTDTQYF
TRBV5-8,15,-,TRBJ1-5,-,TGTGCCAGCAGCCACCGCGGAGATAGCAATCAGCCCCAGCATTTT,CASSHRGDSNQPQHF
TRBV5-7,14,-,TRBJ2-1,-,TGTGCCAGCAGCTCAGCAGGTGCCTACAATGAGCAGTTCTTC,CASSSAGAYNEQFF
TRBV19,16,-,TRBJ2-1,-,TGTGCCAGTAGTATTTTTCACAGGGTCAACTACAATGAGCAGTTCTTC,CASSIFHRVNYNEQFF
TRBV4-2,16,-,TRBJ2-1,TRBD1,TGTGCCAGCAGCCAAGATAGGACAGGGGGAGTTGATGAGCAGTTCTTC,CASSQDRTGGVDEQFF